This TCR beta chain was documented in a study of CD8 T cells in ankylosing spondylitis. Notes on the study in general: One TCR beta motif, made up of 7 or 8 highly homologous variants, appeared characteristic of ankylosing spondylitis blood.

TCRdb redid the calling of the 5' RACE reads with MiXCR, one entry per CDR3 protein. The sample contains about 800,000 distinct CDR3 sequences, over 9.5% of which appear only once. Remarks on this clonotype: What it recognizes is unknown.

The germline gives CDR1 MNHNS, CDR2 SASEGT. The CDR3 length is 16 residues. With 3 bases removed from V and 8 bases from J, the gap between germline ends came to 19 bases. The material sequenced was blood, either unsorted or a sorted T cell fraction (not recorded which). This clonotype was sampled from a male donor with ankylosing spondylitis. The genes are TRBV6-1 and TRBJ1-4; a weak D match, TRBD1 (6 bases). Here the CDR3 reads CASSDPYRVGEEKLFF. The CDR3 DNA reads TGTGCCAGCAGTGACCCTTACAGGGTAGGAGAAGAAAAACTGTTTTTT.